This note documents a single TCR beta chain sequence. What it recognizes is unknown. Constant-segment primers were used for 5'RACE, and the resulting TCR alpha and TCR beta cDNA libraries carried sample barcodes and UMIs. MiXCR, run by TCRdb on the 5' RACE reads, gives a single entry per CDR3 protein. This table has hundreds of thousands of distinct CDR3 sequences, around 15% appearing once. The CDR3 totals 14 residues. The V gene's germline CDR1 is SNHLY and CDR2 FYNNEI. Trimming stripped 6 bases from V and 7 bases from J, with 18 bases between. This specimen comes from a study of T-cell memory formation after mild COVID-19. On the study more broadly: Among the donors, TCR clusters were largely specific to each donor.

The study, taken as a whole, reports: Pre-infection memory already had some responding clones, implying cross-reactive memory joined. Among clones contracting day 15 to 85, CD4/CD8 was balanced, whereas later expanders leaned CD4+.

The specimen was PBMCs or a T cell subset sorted from them (not recorded which). This clonotype was obtained from a man between 18 and 29 years old who had mild COVID-19 (a few samples of this study predate the infection). Cell type and time point are not known. The rearrangement links TRBV2 to TRBJ2-5; D is undetermined. CDR3 DNA sequence: TGTGCCAGCAGCCCTCTTGGGCCAGGTGGGACCCAGTACTTC. Protein: CASSPLGPGGTQYF.